The 5 T cell receptor beta chains below come from one sample, sequenced in a study of cytomegalovirus exposure and HLA in healthy donors. PCR employed 60 Vbeta and 13 Jbeta primers. Repertoires were generated with immunoSEQ multiplex PCR, while TCRdb's copy carries only in-frame clones and drops some. There are over 150,000 clones in the sample; approximately 72% occur only once, and roughly 2.8% lies in the top ten. The sequencing sample was made of PBMCs. These receptors originate from a man younger than 30 in good health and CMV-seronegative.

The chain recombines TRBV29-1 with TRBJ2-5; 8 bases are a match to TRBD1. The CDR3 has 12 amino acids. Germline CDR1 SQVTM, CDR2 ANQGSEA. V shed 7 bases, J shed 3 bases, and the junction held 4 bases outside the gene matches. The CDR3 nucleotides read TGCAGCGCCTTGACAGGGGAAGAGACCCAGTACTTC. Translating it yields CSALTGEETQYF.

The chain has TRBV4-1 and TRBJ2-3; 16 bases map to TRBD2. V shed 0 bases, J shed 3 bases, and the junction held 12 bases outside the gene matches. Germline CDR1 MGHRA, CDR2 YSYEKL. The CDR3 runs 21 residues. The CDR3 region is CASSQDSVLQGLAGGTDTQYF. Here the CDR3 DNA reads TGCGCCAGCAGCCAAGATTCCGTTTTGCAGGGACTAGCGGGGGGGACAGATACGCAGTATTTT.

The J gene is TRBJ1-5, the V gene TRBV25-1; TRBD1 agrees at 8 bases. The V gene end was trimmed by 4 bases and the J gene end by 0 bases; junction bases not matched to a gene: 2. The V gene's germline CDR1 is MGHDK and CDR2 SYGVNS. The CDR3 sequence is 15 residues long. CDR3 in DNA: TGTGCCAGCAGTGGACAGGGGATTAGCAATCAGCCCCAGCATTTT. Amino acid sequence: CASSGQGISNQPQHF.

The CDR3 DNA sequence: TGCGCCAGCAGCATGGGACTAGCGGGGGGGATCACAGATACGCAGTATTTT. Protein: CASSMGLAGGITDTQYF. The V and J genes are TRBV5-1 and TRBJ2-3; 16 positions agree with TRBD2. This CDR3 contains 17 residues. V shed 4 bases and J 2 bases; nucleotides not matched to a gene: 4. From germline, CDR1 is SGHRS and CDR2 YFSETQ.

This chain joins TRBV10-3 and TRBJ2-2; D gene unclear. Germline lookup yields CDR1 ENHRY and CDR2 SYGVKD. V gave up 11 bases and J gave up 1 base, with 11 bases separating them. CDR3 size: 13 residues. The CDR3 DNA sequence: TGTGCCGCCCCGCGACAGAACACCGGGGAGCTGTTTTTT. Translated: CAAPRQNTGELFF.